The 24 T cell receptor beta chains below come from one sample, sequenced in a study of T cells in Graves' hyperthyroidism and ophthalmopathy. Amplified TCR beta CDR3 regions derived from RNA transcripts. Researchers ran a first-round RT-PCR on the TCR CDR3 using the HTBI primer set. Each CDR3 protein gets one entry after TCRdb re-called the multiplex PCR reads with MiXCR. The sample records roughly 500,000 distinct CDR3 sequences, approximately 49% being singletons. Sequenced material: peripheral blood or thyroid tissue (not recorded which). Source of these receptors: an adult woman with Graves' disease, either hyperthyroidism or ophthalmopathy (not recorded which).

This clonotype has a count of ten or more. V is TRBV7-9 and J is TRBJ1-4; unclear D gene. CDR1 is SEHNR and CDR2 is FQNEAQ in the germline V gene (reference sequence). Trimming left V 3 bases short and J 8 bases short, with 10 bases between. This CDR3 region has 13 residues. CDR3 region: CASSFFLDEKLFF. The CDR3 bases are TGTGCCAGCAGCTTCTTCCTTGACGAAAAACTGTTTTTT.

Details on this clonotype: A much larger clone is a single base away; this may be a read error. The rearrangement joins TRBV4-1 to TRBJ1-5, with a weak D call TRBD1 (6 bases). Per germline, CDR1 MGHRA and CDR2 YSYEKL. The CDR3 consists of 15 residues. The CDR3: CASSQEYRENRPQHF. The CDR3 DNA sequence: TGCGCCAGCAGCCAAGAGTACAGGGAAAATCGGCCCCAGCATTTT.

The V call is TRBV29-1, the J call TRBJ1-1; 7 bases match TRBD1. Germline CDR1 is SQVTM and CDR2 is ANQGSEA. V shed 8 bases, J shed 1 base, and the junction held 10 bases outside the gene matches. This CDR3 has 14 residues. DNA of the CDR3: TGCAGCTTGGCCGCAGGGGGAGGGAACACTGAAGCTTTCTTT. Protein sequence: CSLAAGGGNTEAFF.

This CDR3 is CASSGTSGTDTQYF. In nucleotides, the CDR3 is TGCGCCAGCAGTGGGACTAGCGGCACAGATACGCAGTATTTT. The chain links TRBV10-2 to TRBJ2-3; TRBD2 matches at 9 bases. The CDR3 has 14 amino acids. Germline assignment: CDR1 WSHSY and CDR2 SAAADI. Trimming cost V 4 bases and J 1 base; bases outside gene matches: 0.

Concerning this clonotype itself: A read error may produce the germline difference seen at one junction end. V is TRBV6-1 and J is TRBJ2-7; 10 bases are a match to TRBD2. The CDR3 has 17 residues. Germline V gene data show CDR1 as MNHNS and CDR2 as SASEGT. CDR3 bases: TGTGCCATCAGTGAGTCGGCTAGCGGGAGTATCCGGGTCGAGCAGTACTTC. Encoded protein: CAISESASGSIRVEQYF.

The chain links TRBV7-9 to TRBJ1-1, with TRBD1 as a possible D gene (6 bases). V gave up 2 bases and J gave up 6 bases, with 10 bases separating them. The CDR3 runs to 13 residues. From germline, CDR1 is SEHNR and CDR2 FQNEAQ (reference sequence). As DNA, the CDR3 is TGTGCCAGCAGCTTAAACCGGGGGCCTGAAGCTTTCTTT. It yields the protein CASSLNRGPEAFF.

This clonotype was detected many times. This chain joins TRBV29-1 and TRBJ2-5; either TRBD1 or TRBD2 may supply D (5 bases each). This CDR3 spans 14 amino acids. V dropped 3 bases and J dropped 7 bases, with 18 bases sitting between them. CDR1 and CDR2 (germline): SQVTM, ANQGSEA. CDR3 sequence reads: CSVDMGRTLGTQYF. The CDR3 bases are TGCAGCGTTGATATGGGACGGACTTTGGGGACCCAGTACTTC.

The rearrangement links TRBV10-3 to TRBJ1-2, with D possibly TRBD1 on 5 matching bases. The CDR3 covers 13 residues. V was trimmed by 5 bases and J by 5 bases, leaving 12 bases between them. CDR1 and CDR2 from the germline V gene are ENHRY and SYGVKD. This CDR3 is CAISLTDAYGYTF. As DNA, the CDR3 is TGTGCCATCAGTTTGACAGACGCGTATGGCTACACCTTC.

The chain carries TRBV9 and TRBJ1-6; 8 bases are shared with TRBD1. Per germline, CDR1 SGDLS and CDR2 YYNGEE. The CDR3 consists of 14 residues. Trimming removed 4 bases from V and 8 bases from J; junction bases left unmatched: 5. This CDR3 is CASSLSTGDSPLHF. CDR3 coding DNA: TGTGCCAGCAGCCTATCGACAGGGGATTCACCCCTCCACTTT.

This clonotype came up a few times. This chain connects TRBV10-3 to TRBJ2-7; D perhaps matches TRBD2 (6 bases). V lost 6 bases, J lost 3 bases, and 12 bases lay in between. This CDR3 comprises 13 residues. Germline V gives CDR1 ENHRY, CDR2 SYGVKD. CDR3 bases: TGTGCCATCAGAGACCCCGGGGGCTACGAGCAGTACTTC. Amino acids: CAIRDPGGYEQYF.

The chain recombines TRBV2 with TRBJ1-5; TRBD1 aligns across 8 bases. This CDR3 has 16 amino acids. V shed 6 bases, J shed 0 bases, and the junction held 7 bases outside the gene matches. Germline CDR1 and CDR2: SNHLY and FYNNEI. The CDR3: CASSRTGGLSNQPQHF. In DNA, the CDR3 is TGTGCCAGCAGCCGAACAGGGGGTCTTAGCAATCAGCCCCAGCATTTT.

This clonotype appeared once. The rearrangement uses TRBV29-1 and TRBJ2-5, with unresolved D. Per the germline V gene, CDR1 is SQVTM and CDR2 is ANQGSEA. V was cut by 0 bases and J by 1 base, with 15 bases left in between. The CDR3 extends over 16 amino acids. The CDR3 loop is CSVEDKGFRGQETQYF. The CDR3 DNA reads as TGCAGCGTTGAAGACAAAGGGTTTCGAGGCCAAGAGACCCAGTACTTC.

The chain employs TRBV11-1 and TRBJ1-4; D might be TRBD1 (6 bases). This CDR3 comprises 17 residues. V lost 2 bases and J lost 3, with 16 bases in between. Per the germline V gene, CDR1 is SGHAT and CDR2 is FQDESV (reference sequence). Here the CDR3 DNA reads TGTGCCAGCAGCTTAACAGGGAGGATGTCGGCTAATGAAAAACTGTTTTTT. This sequence encodes CASSLTGRMSANEKLFF.

In its sample, this clonotype was seen many times. The rearrangement joins TRBV10-3 to TRBJ2-7, with TRBD2 matching 7 bases. V was pared by 4 bases and J by 2 bases, with 5 bases of the junction left unmatched. The CDR3 runs to 14 residues. Per germline, CDR1 ENHRY and CDR2 SYGVKD. The CDR3 region is CAISGGGAAYEQYF. CDR3 nucleotide sequence: TGTGCCATCAGTGGGGGGGGAGCAGCCTACGAGCAGTACTTC.

The chain couples TRBV10-3 to TRBJ2-7, with TRBD1 identical over 11 bases. Germline V gene lookup returns CDR1 ENHRY and CDR2 SYGVKD. Losses at the gene ends were 7 bases for V and 5 bases for J; bases not matched to a gene: 4. The CDR3 covers 13 residues. This chain's CDR3 is CAITGTGGNEQYF. CDR3 in DNA: TGTGCCATCACCGGGACAGGGGGGAACGAGCAGTACTTC.

This chain joins TRBV7-2 and TRBJ2-5; D call uncertain. This CDR3 has 15 amino acids. Germline CDR1 and CDR2: SGHTA and FQGNSA. V lost 1 base and J 1 base, leaving 10 bases between the germline ends. The CDR3, as DNA: TGTGCCAGCAGCTTAGGTCACAGCAGCCAAGAGACCCAGTACTTC. This codes for CASSLGHSSQETQYF.

This chain links TRBV3-1 with TRBJ1-1; no clear D gene. CDR3 length: 16 amino acids. The germline V gene encodes CDR1 LGHDT and CDR2 YNNKEL (reference sequence). V was shortened by 4 bases and J by 0 bases, with 15 bases between the two germline ends. Here the CDR3 reads CASSPTAGLVNTEAFF. The CDR3 DNA reads TGTGCCAGCAGCCCCACGGCGGGTTTGGTGAACACTGAAGCTTTCTTT. The full variable domain, completed using reference TRBV3-1 and TRBJ1-1, is DTAVSQTPKYLVTQMGNDKSIKCEQNLGHDTMYWYKQDSKKFLKIMFSYNNKELIINETVPNRFSPKSPDKAHLNLHINSLELGDSAVYFCASSPTAGLVNTEAFFGQGTRLTVV.

The chain employs TRBV15 and TRBJ1-2; D possibly corresponds to TRBD1 (5 bases). The CDR3 consists of 13 residues. CDR1 and CDR2 from the germline V gene are LNHNV and YYDKDF (reference sequence). The V gene lost 1 base and the J gene lost 7 bases, with 10 bases spanning the gap. This CDR3 is CATSRAGSGGYTF. The CDR3 coding sequence is TGTGCCACCAGCAGAGCAGGGTCAGGTGGCTACACCTTC.

This clonotype was found many times. This chain connects TRBV19 to TRBJ1-5; 7 bases are shared with TRBD1. The CDR3 contains 14 residues. CDR1 and CDR2 from the germline V gene are LNHDA and SQIVND (reference sequence). V was pared by 3 bases and J by 7 bases, with 6 bases of the junction left unmatched. In nucleotides, the CDR3 is TGTGCCAGTAGTATCCGGCAGGGGGGCCAGCCCCAGCATTTT. The encoded protein is CASSIRQGGQPQHF.

The sample holds a few counts of this clonotype. This chain links TRBV18 with TRBJ1-2, with 7 bases fitting TRBD1. The CDR3 covers 14 residues. From germline, CDR1 is KGHSH and CDR2 LQKENI. With V trimmed by 1 base and J by 8 bases, 7 bases remained unmatched. The CDR3 DNA is TGTGCCAGCTCACCACTTTACAGGGGTGACGGCTACACCTTC. It specifies CASSPLYRGDGYTF.

This chain connects TRBV20-1 to TRBJ1-5; D gene ambiguous. Trimming took off 2 bases at V and 5 bases at J, with 10 bases between the two ends. The CDR3 consists of 13 residues. Germline V gene lookup returns CDR1 DFQATT and CDR2 SNEGSKA (reference sequence). The CDR3: CSARRGSDQPQHF. The CDR3 DNA reads TGCAGTGCTAGACGGGGTTCAGATCAGCCCCAGCATTTT.

This clonotype was seen repeatedly, ten times or more. The V gene is TRBV24-1, the J gene TRBJ1-2; D is unresolved. This CDR3 region has 14 residues. Trimming removed 9 bases at V and 2 bases at J, with 15 bases between. Germline CDR1 is KGHDR and CDR2 is SFDVKD. The CDR3 sequence: CATPESFENYGYTF. The CDR3 DNA reads TGTGCCACCCCTGAGTCGTTCGAGAACTATGGCTACACCTTC.

The genes are TRBV28 and TRBJ1-3; D possibly corresponds to TRBD1 (6 bases). Germline V gene data show CDR1 as MDHEN and CDR2 as SYDVKM. V was trimmed by 7 bases and J by 1 base, leaving 11 bases between them. The CDR3 runs to 14 residues. The chain's CDR3 is CASTRTGSGNTIYF. CDR3 sequence (DNA): TGTGCCAGCACCAGAACAGGGTCTGGAAACACCATATATTTT.

The chain carries TRBV29-1 and TRBJ1-4; a weak D match, TRBD1 (6 bases). Germline CDR1 and CDR2: SQVTM and ANQGSEA. The CDR3 loop spans 14 amino acids. The V end was cut by 7 bases, the J end by 8 bases, with 20 bases between. The DNA of the CDR3 is TGCAGCGCGCGGGACACACAACCGGGGGAAAAACTGTTTTTT. Protein: CSARDTQPGEKLFF.